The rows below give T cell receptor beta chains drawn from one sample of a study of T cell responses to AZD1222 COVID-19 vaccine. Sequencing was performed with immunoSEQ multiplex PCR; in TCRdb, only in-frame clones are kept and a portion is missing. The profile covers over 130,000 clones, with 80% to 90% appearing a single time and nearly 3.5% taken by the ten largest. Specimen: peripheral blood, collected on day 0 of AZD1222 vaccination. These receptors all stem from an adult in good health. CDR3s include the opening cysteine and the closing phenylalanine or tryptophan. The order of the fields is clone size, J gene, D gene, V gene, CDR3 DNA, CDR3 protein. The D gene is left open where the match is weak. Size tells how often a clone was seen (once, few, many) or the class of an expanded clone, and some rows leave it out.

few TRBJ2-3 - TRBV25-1 TGTGCCAGCAGCGATGGAGGGAACACAGATACGCAGTATTTT CASSDGGNTDTQYF
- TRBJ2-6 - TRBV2 TGTGCCAGCAGTGTTGGACCCGGGGTCGGCTCTGGGGCCAACGTCCTGACTTTC CASSVGPGVGSGANVLTF
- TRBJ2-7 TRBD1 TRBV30 TGTGCCTGGAGTGTAGGGGGCAGCTCCTACGAGCAGTACTTC CAWSVGGSSYEQYF
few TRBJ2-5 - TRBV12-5 TGTGCTAGTGGTGGACAGACGCCCCAGTACTTC CASGGQTPQYF
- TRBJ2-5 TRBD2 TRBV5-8 TGTGCCAGCAGCTTGGCCCGGCTAGCGGGATTGTCGACCCAGTACTTC CASSLARLAGLSTQYF
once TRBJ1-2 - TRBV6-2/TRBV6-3 TGTGCCAGCAGTTACCCCGCGGAGGGAGCGAGGGGCTACACCTTC CASSYPAEGARGYTF
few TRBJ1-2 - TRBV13 TGTGCCAGCAGCCCACCTACCACAGGGTCCTATGGCTACACCTTC CASSPPTTGSYGYTF
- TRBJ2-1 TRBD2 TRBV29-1 TGCAGCGTTTGCAGGACTAGCTTCGCTGAGCAGTTCTTC CSVCRTSFAEQFF
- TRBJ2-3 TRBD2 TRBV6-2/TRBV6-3 TGTGCCAGCAGTTACCCGGGACTAGCGGGAGGAGATACGCAGTATTTT CASSYPGLAGGDTQYF
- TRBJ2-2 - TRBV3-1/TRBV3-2 TGTGCCAGCAGCCCGAGGGGAACTACCGGGGAGCTGTTTTTT CASSPRGTTGELFF
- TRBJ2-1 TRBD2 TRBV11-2 TGTGCCAGCAGCTTAGTTGCGGGAGGGGGCGGTGAGCAGTTCTTC CASSLVAGGGGEQFF
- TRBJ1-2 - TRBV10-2 TGCGCCAGCAGTCCGGGGCTCAACTATGGCTACACCTTC CASSPGLNYGYTF
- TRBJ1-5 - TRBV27 TGTGCCAGCAGTCTAAGTGGCCCGGGGAGCAATCAGCCCCAGCATTTT CASSLSGPGSNQPQHF
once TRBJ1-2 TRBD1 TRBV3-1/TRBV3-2 TGTGCCAGCAGCCTACACCAGACAGGGGATGAGGGCTACACCTTC CASSLHQTGDEGYTF
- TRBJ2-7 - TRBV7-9 TGTGCCAGCAGCGCCGCGGACGGCTACGAGCAGTACTTC CASSAADGYEQYF
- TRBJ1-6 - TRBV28 TGTGCCAGCAGTTCCCTCTTTGCCCCCGTTAATTCACCCCTCCACTTT CASSSLFAPVNSPLHF
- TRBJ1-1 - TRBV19 TGTGCCAGTAGCCCGACGTCGGCCACCGCGACTGAAGCTTTCTTT CASSPTSATATEAFF
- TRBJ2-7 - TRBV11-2 TGTGCCAGCAGCTTGAACTCTTACGAGCAGTACTTC CASSLNSYEQYF
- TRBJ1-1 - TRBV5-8 TGTGCCAGCAGCTCGAGACGGACCGTTGGCACTGAAGCTTTCTTT CASSSRRTVGTEAFF
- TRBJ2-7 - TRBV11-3 TGTGCCAGCAGCTTAGCGCCGGGACGCGAGCAGTACTTC CASSLAPGREQYF
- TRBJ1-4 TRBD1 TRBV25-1 TGTGCCAGCATGGAGGGAAGGGGGCGGAATGAAAAACTGTTTTTT CASMEGRGRNEKLFF
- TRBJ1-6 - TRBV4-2 TGTGCCAGCAGCCAAGATAATCATGCCAGCAATTCACCCCTCCACTTT CASSQDNHASNSPLHF
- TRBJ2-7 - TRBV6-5 TGTGGGGTATTCCGGGACGTCAGATCCTACGAGCAGTACTTC CGVFRDVRSYEQYF
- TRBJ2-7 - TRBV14 TGTGCCAGCAGCCAAGAGACCCTTCTAGAGCAGTACTTC CASSQETLLEQYF
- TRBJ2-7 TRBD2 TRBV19 TGTGCCAGTAGGATAGCGGGAGGGCCTCACGAGCAGTACTTC CASRIAGGPHEQYF
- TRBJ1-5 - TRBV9 TGTGCCAGCAGCGTAGGGACGGCGGATAATCAGCCCCAGCATTTT CASSVGTADNQPQHF
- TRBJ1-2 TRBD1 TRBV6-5 TGTGCCAGCAGTCCCCGGGACAGGGGATATGGCTACACCTTC CASSPRDRGYGYTF
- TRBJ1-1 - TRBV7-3 TGTGCCAGCAGCGAGGGGATGAACACTGAAGCTTTCTTT CASSEGMNTEAFF
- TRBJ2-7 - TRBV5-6 TGTGCCAGCAGCTTCAACGTCTACTCCTACGAGCAGTACTTC CASSFNVYSYEQYF
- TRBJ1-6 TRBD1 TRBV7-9 TGTGCCAGCAGCCCGCGACAGGGGGCGAATTCACCCCTCCACTTT CASSPRQGANSPLHF
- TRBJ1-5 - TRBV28 TGTGCCAGCAGTTTATTCGCTATAGGGGGCAATCAGCCCCAGCATTTT CASSLFAIGGNQPQHF
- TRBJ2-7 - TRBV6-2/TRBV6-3 TGTGCCAGCAGCAGGACGGACCACTACGAGCAGTACTTC CASSRTDHYEQYF
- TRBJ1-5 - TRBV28 TGTGCCAGCAGTCCGAGGTTGGTCGCGGGCAATCAGCCCCAGCATTTT CASSPRLVAGNQPQHF
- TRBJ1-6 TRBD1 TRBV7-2 TGTGCCAGCAGCTCCTTGGACAGGCAGGCACCCCTCCACTTT CASSSLDRQAPLHF
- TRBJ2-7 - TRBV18 TGTGCCAGCTCTTCCCCCGTCGGCAGGGTCTACGAGCAGTACTTC CASSSPVGRVYEQYF
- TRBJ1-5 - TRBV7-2 TGTGCCAGCAGCTTTGCAAGAGGGCCTCAGCCCCAGCATTTT CASSFARGPQPQHF
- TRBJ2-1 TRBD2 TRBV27 TGTGCCAGCAGTTCTGCTCTAGCGGGAGTTTTCAATGAGCAGTTCTTC CASSSALAGVFNEQFF
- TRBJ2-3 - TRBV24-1 TGTGCCACCGCCCCGGGCCAGGTTCTTTTCACAGATACGCAGTATTTT CATAPGQVLFTDTQYF
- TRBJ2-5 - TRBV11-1 TGTGCCAGCAGCGTACTAGGCAACTCTCAGTACTTC CASSVLGNSQYF
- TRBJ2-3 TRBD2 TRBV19 TGTGCCAGTAGTCCCTGGACTAGCGGGACAGATACGCAGTATTTT CASSPWTSGTDTQYF
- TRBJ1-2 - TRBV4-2 TGTGCCAGCAGCCGAGAGACCGTTCCCGGGGACTATGGCTACACCTTC CASSRETVPGDYGYTF
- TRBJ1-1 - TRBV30 TGTGCCTGGTCCCAGGGTACCGAAGCTTTCTTT CAWSQGTEAFF
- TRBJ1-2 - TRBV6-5 TGTGCCAGCAGGGGAGATAACTATGGCTACACCTTC CASRGDNYGYTF
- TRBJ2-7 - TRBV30 TGTGCCTGGAGTGTTAGGGGAAGTGAGCAGTACTTC CAWSVRGSEQYF
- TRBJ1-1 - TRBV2 TGTGCCAGCAGAGTCGGGAACACTGAAGCTTTCTTT CASRVGNTEAFF
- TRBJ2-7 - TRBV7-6 TGTGCCAGCAGCCCGGGGAACGAGCAGTACTTC CASSPGNEQYF
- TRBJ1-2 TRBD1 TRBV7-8 TGTGCCAGCAGCTTAGTCCGACAGGGGGTCTATGGCTACACCTTC CASSLVRQGVYGYTF
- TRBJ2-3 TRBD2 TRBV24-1 TGTGCCACCGGGCGGACTAGCGACCGCACAGATACGCAGTATTTT CATGRTSDRTDTQYF
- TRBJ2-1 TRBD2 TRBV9 TGTGCCAGCAGCGTGACTAGCGGGGTCCACAATGAGCAGTTCTTC CASSVTSGVHNEQFF
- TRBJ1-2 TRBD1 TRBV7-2 TGTGCCAGCAGGGAGACAGGGTTGTATGGCTACACCTTC CASRETGLYGYTF
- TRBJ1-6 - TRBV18 TGTGCCAGCTCACAGGCTAATTCACCCCTCCACTTT CASSQANSPLHF
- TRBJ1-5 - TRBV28 TGTGCCAGCGGTAGTTTCCTCAATCAGCCCCAGCATTTT CASGSFLNQPQHF
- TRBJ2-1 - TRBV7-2 TGTGCCAGCAGCTTAATCCGGTTTCAAGAGAATGAGCAGTTCTTC CASSLIRFQENEQFF
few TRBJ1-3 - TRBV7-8 TGTGCCAGCAGCCCACCAGGACGGGGAAGGAGAAACACCATATATTTT CASSPPGRGRRNTIYF
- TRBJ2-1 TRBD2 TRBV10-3 TGTGCCATCAGTATTCTAGCGGGGAGCTCCTACAATGAGCAGTTCTTC CAISILAGSSYNEQFF
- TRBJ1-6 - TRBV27 TGTGCCAGCAGTTTATTTTGGGATCAATATAATTCACCCCTCCACTTT CASSLFWDQYNSPLHF